The TCR beta chain under discussion was sequenced for a study of blood T cell repertoires in COVID-19. J gave up 11 bases and V 2 bases, and 6 bases lay outside the gene matches. CDR3 length: 13 residues. Germline V gene data show CDR1 as LGHNA and CDR2 as YNFKEQ. The sample holds one count of this clone. Clones were read by immunoSEQ multiplex PCR, and TCRdb kept only the in-frame ones, dropping some. The sample includes roughly 69,000 clones, 70% to 85% seen only once; the top ten take roughly 10%. This TCR was sampled from a woman in her forties or fifties with acute or convalescent COVID-19. The genes are TRBV4-2 and TRBJ2-1; TRBD1 matches at 7 bases. Specimen: peripheral blood. CDR3 sequence reads: CASSQKTGSQQFF. In DNA form, the CDR3 reads TGTGCCAGCAGCCAAAAGACAGGGTCCCAGCAGTTCTTC.